This is a list of T cell receptor beta chains from one sample in a study of blood T cell repertoires in COVID-19. The assay was immunoSEQ multiplex PCR, and TCRdb's table has in-frame clones only and misses some. The repertoire includes about 99,000 clones, 80% to 90% of them detected once, and around 3.4% sits in the top ten. Sequenced input: peripheral blood. The origin of the receptors is a woman between 55 and 75 years old with acute or convalescent COVID-19. Both conserved end residues are part of each CDR3. A D gene is named only where the DNA matches it firmly. Some rows have no size entry. The others give once, few or many, or a class for an expanded clone.

v_call,clone_size,j_call,d_call,cdr3_nt,cdr3_aa
TRBV28,.,TRBJ2-1,.,TGTGCCAGCAGTTTACCGACAGGTCTGAAGTCGTTCTTC,CASSLPTGLKSFF
TRBV3-1/TRBV3-2,.,TRBJ2-2,TRBD1,TGTGCCAGCAGCCAGCGACAGGGGGTTGGTGGTGGGGAGCTGTTTTTT,CASSQRQGVGGGELFF
TRBV5-1,.,TRBJ2-7,TRBD1,TGCGCCAGCAGCTTGGCCCGAGGCAGGGGGTTTGGCGAGCAGTACTTC,CASSLARGRGFGEQYF
TRBV19,.,TRBJ2-3,TRBD1,TGTGCCAGTAGGGACAGGGGCACAGATACGCAGTATTTT,CASRDRGTDTQYF
TRBV3-1/TRBV3-2,once,TRBJ1-2,.,TGTGCCAGCAGCCAAGAAGCCAGAACCTCGGGTGGCTACACCTTC,CASSQEARTSGGYTF
TRBV2,.,TRBJ1-4,.,TGTGCCATCAAGGCGGGGTTGTATGAAAAACTGTTTTTT,CAIKAGLYEKLFF
TRBV11-2,.,TRBJ1-6,.,TGTGCCAGCAGCTTAGCCGCAGGGCCCCTCCACTTT,CASSLAAGPLHF
TRBV30,.,TRBJ1-3,.,TGTGCCTGGAGTCCCCCGGGGATTAGCTCTGGAAACACCATATATTTT,CAWSPPGISSGNTIYF
TRBV2,once,TRBJ1-5,TRBD1,TGTGCCACAAGACAGGGTGGAAATCAGCCCCAGCATTTT,CATRQGGNQPQHF
TRBV19,few,TRBJ2-3,.,TGTGCCAGTAGTAATGCTCCCAAACTACACACAGATACGCAGTATTTT,CASSNAPKLHTDTQYF
TRBV2,.,TRBJ1-1,.,TGTGCCAGTACATCCCTAGTGGTCACTGAAGCTTTCTTT,CASTSLVVTEAFF
TRBV27,few,TRBJ2-7,.,TGTGCCAGCAGTTTTAATACCATGCAGTACGAGCAGTACTTC,CASSFNTMQYEQYF
TRBV14,.,TRBJ2-3,TRBD2,TGTGCCAGCAGCCCCAATAGACTAGCGGGATCAGATACGCAGTATTTT,CASSPNRLAGSDTQYF
TRBV5-1,.,TRBJ1-3,.,TGCGCCAGCAGCTTGGCGGGGAGTGGAAACACCATATATTTT,CASSLAGSGNTIYF
TRBV5-5,once,TRBJ2-1,.,TGTGCCAGCCTAGCGTCCCTCTACAATGAGCAGTTCTTC,CASLASLYNEQFF
TRBV7-9,.,TRBJ1-3,TRBD1,TGTGCCAGCAAACCTAAAAACAGGGGATCTGGAAACACCATATATTTT,CASKPKNRGSGNTIYF
TRBV11-2,.,TRBJ1-4,.,TGTGCCAGCAGCTCCTCGGACAGACCAAAACTGTTTTTT,CASSSSDRPKLFF
TRBV10-3,.,TRBJ1-1,.,TGTGCCATCAGTGAGAGGGGGGGGCCGAACACTGAAGCTTTCTTT,CAISERGGPNTEAFF
TRBV10-3,.,TRBJ1-2,.,TGTGCCATCAGTTCTCAGGGGAATTATGGCTACACCTTC,CAISSQGNYGYTF
TRBV6-1,.,TRBJ2-7,TRBD2,TGTGCCAGCAGTGACAGAGTGACTAGCGGGGCCTACGAGCAGTACTTC,CASSDRVTSGAYEQYF
TRBV21-1,.,TRBJ1-1,.,TGTGCCAGCAGGGGACAGCTTAACACTGAAGCTTTCTTT,CASRGQLNTEAFF
TRBV15,.,TRBJ2-3,TRBD1,TGTGCCACCAGCAGCGGGACAGGGGCTAGCACAGATACGCAGTATTTT,CATSSGTGASTDTQYF
TRBV7-2,.,TRBJ2-1,.,TGTGCCAGCAGCTTACTATCCGTGAGCTCCTACAATGAGCAGTTCTTC,CASSLLSVSSYNEQFF
TRBV5-1,few,TRBJ1-2,TRBD1,TGCGCCAGCAGCTTTGAGGGACAGGGTGGCTACACCTTC,CASSFEGQGGYTF
TRBV28,.,TRBJ1-2,.,TGTGCCAGCAGATGGCAGTTCTATGGCTACACCTTC,CASRWQFYGYTF
TRBV18,.,TRBJ2-7,.,TGTGCCAGCTCACTAGGACAAATTTACGAGCAGTACTTC,CASSLGQIYEQYF
TRBV10-1,.,TRBJ1-3,.,TGCGCCAGCAGCGAGGACAGCAGCTCTGGAAACACCATATATTTT,CASSEDSSSGNTIYF
TRBV2,.,TRBJ2-4,TRBD1,TGTGCCAGCAGTATTCCGGGACAGGGAGACATTCAGTACTTC,CASSIPGQGDIQYF
TRBV23-1,.,TRBJ1-1,TRBD1,TGCGCCAGCAGCCGGTGGGCTTCCGGGACAGGGGGCACTGAAGCTTTCTTT,CASSRWASGTGGTEAFF
TRBV19,.,TRBJ1-4,.,TGTGCCAGTAGTATGGGGGGGGGCAGTTTTAATGAAAAACTGTTTTTT,CASSMGGGSFNEKLFF
TRBV19,once,TRBJ1-1,.,TGTGCCAGTCAGGATCGTGGCACTGAAGCTTTCTTT,CASQDRGTEAFF
TRBV6-1,.,TRBJ1-5,TRBD1,TGTGCCAGCAGTGAATCGACAGGGCGCTATCAGCCCCAGCATTTT,CASSESTGRYQPQHF
TRBV2,.,TRBJ2-2,TRBD2,TGTGCCTGCACGACTAGCCGGGAGCTGTTTTTT,CACTTSRELFF
TRBV27,.,TRBJ1-2,.,TGTGCCAGCAGTTTCGGAGGGGTTCCCTATGGCTACACCTTC,CASSFGGVPYGYTF
TRBV7-3,.,TRBJ2-1,TRBD2,TGTGCCAGCAGCCGGACTAGCGGGAGGACCCCGAATGAGCAGTTCTTC,CASSRTSGRTPNEQFF
TRBV6-5,once,TRBJ2-3,TRBD2,TGTGCCAGCAGTTACGATAGCGGGAGGGGGGCAGATACGCAGTATTTT,CASSYDSGRGADTQYF
TRBV20-1,.,TRBJ1-2,.,TGCAGTGCTAGAACAGATGGCTACACCTTC,CSARTDGYTF
TRBV28,.,TRBJ2-7,.,TGTGCCAGCAGCACGTTTACTACCTACGAGCAGTACTTC,CASSTFTTYEQYF
TRBV15,once,TRBJ2-1,TRBD1,TGTGCCACCAGCACCGGGACAGGGCCTTACGAGCAGTTCTTC,CATSTGTGPYEQFF
TRBV7-2,.,TRBJ2-3,TRBD2,TGTGCCAGCAGCTTAGCGCGGAGAATAGCGGGAGCAACAGATACGCAGTATTTT,CASSLARRIAGATDTQYF
TRBV7-9,.,TRBJ1-1,.,TGTGCCAGCAGCTTAACCCAGACGGGGGGCACTGAAGCTTTCTTT,CASSLTQTGGTEAFF
TRBV5-4,.,TRBJ2-1,.,TGTGCCAGCAGCTTGGGTACTTCCTACAATGAGCAGTTCTTC,CASSLGTSYNEQFF